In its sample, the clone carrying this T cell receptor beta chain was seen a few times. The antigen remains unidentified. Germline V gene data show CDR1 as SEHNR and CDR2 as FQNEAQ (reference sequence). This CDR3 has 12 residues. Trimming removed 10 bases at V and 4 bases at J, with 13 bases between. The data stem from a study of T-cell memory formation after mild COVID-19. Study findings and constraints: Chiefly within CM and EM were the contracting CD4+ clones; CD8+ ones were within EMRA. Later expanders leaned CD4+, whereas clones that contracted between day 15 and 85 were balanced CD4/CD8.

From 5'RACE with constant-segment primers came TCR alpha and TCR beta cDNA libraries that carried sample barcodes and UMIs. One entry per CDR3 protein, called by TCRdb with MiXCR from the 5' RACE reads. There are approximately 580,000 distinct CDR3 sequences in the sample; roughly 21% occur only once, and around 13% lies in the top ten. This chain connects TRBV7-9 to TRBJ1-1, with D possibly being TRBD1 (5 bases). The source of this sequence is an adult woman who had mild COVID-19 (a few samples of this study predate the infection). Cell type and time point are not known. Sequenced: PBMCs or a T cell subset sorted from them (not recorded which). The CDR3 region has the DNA TGTGCCACCCAAGAAAGGGGCACTGAAGCTTTCTTT. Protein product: CATQERGTEAFF. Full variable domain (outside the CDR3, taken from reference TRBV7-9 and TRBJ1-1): DTGVSQNPRHKITKRGQNVTFRCDPISEHNRLYWYRQTLGQGPEFLTYFQNEAQLEKSRLLSDRFSAERPKGSFSTLEIQRTEQGDSAMYLCATQERGTEAFFGQGTRLTVV.